This T cell receptor (beta chain) was identified in a study of CD8 T cells in Susac syndrome. Study details: When their blood was taken, the Susac syndrome patients had either not yet had any therapy, were taking corticosteroids, or were taking intravenous immunoglobulin alone.

Random hexamers primed reverse transcription of roughly 0.5 to 1 ug RNA. With immunoSEQ multiplex PCR, TCR beta CDR3 was amplified across 54 Vbeta and 13 Jbeta. MiXCR, run by TCRdb on the immunoSEQ multiplex PCR reads, gives a single entry per CDR3 protein. There are about 75,000 distinct CDR3 sequences in the sample; approximately 93% occur only once, and about 0.5% lies in the top ten. This CDR3 is 11 amino acids long. The V gene lost 6 bases and the J gene lost 7 bases, with 6 bases spanning the gap. Germline-derived CDR1 and CDR2 are SGHTA and FQGNSA. TCR beta from blood CD8+ and CD4+ T cells was sequenced.

The chain joins TRBV7-2 to TRBJ2-2; D gene uncertain. Material: CD8+ T cells from PBMCs. The receptor was isolated from a human donor with Susac syndrome. The DNA of the CDR3 is TGTGCCAGCAGATATGACGGGGAGCTGTTTTTT. It specifies CASRYDGELFF.